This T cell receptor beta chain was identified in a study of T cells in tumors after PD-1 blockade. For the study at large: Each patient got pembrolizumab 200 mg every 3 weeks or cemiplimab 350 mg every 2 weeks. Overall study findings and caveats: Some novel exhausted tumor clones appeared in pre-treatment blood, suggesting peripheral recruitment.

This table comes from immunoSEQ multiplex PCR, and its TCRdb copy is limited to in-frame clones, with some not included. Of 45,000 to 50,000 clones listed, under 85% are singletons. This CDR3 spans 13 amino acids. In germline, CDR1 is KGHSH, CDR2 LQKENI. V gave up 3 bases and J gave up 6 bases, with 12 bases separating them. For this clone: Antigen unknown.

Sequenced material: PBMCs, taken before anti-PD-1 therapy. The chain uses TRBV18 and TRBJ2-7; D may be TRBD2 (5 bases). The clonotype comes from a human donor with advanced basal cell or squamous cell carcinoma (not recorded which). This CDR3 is CASSPQLAGEQYF. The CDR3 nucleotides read TGTGCCAGCTCACCCCAGCTAGCAGGCGAGCAGTACTTC.